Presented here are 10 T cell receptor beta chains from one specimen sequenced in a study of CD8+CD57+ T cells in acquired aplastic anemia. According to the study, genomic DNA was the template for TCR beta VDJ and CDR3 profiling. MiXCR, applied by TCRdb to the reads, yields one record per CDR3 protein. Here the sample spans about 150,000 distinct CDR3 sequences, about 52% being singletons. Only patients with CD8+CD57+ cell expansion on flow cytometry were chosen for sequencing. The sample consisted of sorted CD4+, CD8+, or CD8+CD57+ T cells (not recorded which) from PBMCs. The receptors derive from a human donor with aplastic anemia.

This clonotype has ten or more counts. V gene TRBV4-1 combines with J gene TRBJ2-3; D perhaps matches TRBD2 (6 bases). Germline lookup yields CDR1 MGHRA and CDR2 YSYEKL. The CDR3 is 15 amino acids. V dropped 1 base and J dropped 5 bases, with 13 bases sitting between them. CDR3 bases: TGCGCCAGCAGCCAAGGGGGACTCCCAGGAGATACGCAGTATTTT. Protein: CASSQGGLPGDTQYF.

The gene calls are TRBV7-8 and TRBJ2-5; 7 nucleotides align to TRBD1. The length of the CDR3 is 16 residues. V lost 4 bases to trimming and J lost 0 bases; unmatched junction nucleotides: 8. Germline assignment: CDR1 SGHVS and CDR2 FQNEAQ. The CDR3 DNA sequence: TGTGCCAGCAGCTCCCACAGGGGCCGTGACCAAGAGACCCAGTACTTC. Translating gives CASSSHRGRDQETQYF.

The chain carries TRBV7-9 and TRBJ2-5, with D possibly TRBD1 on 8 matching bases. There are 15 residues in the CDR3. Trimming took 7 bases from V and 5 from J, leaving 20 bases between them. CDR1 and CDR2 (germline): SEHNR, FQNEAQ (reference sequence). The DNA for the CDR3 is TGTGCCAGCAACAGGGGGGGGAACAGGGTGGAGACCCAGTACTTC. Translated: CASNRGGNRVETQYF.

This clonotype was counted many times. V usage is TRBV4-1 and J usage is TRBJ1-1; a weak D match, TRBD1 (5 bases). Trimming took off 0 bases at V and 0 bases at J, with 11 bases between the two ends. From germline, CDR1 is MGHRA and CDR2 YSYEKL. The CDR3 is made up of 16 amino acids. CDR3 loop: CASSQEGQVLNTEAFF. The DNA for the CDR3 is TGCGCCAGCAGCCAAGAGGGGCAGGTCCTGAACACTGAAGCTTTCTTT.

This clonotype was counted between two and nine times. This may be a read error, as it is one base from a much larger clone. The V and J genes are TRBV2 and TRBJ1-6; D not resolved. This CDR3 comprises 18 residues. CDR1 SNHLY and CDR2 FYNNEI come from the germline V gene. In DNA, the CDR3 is TGTGCCAACAGTGAGCTCGGCAGCTCCCGGCCCCCTAATTCACCCCTCCACTTT. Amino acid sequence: CANSELGSSRPPNSPLHF. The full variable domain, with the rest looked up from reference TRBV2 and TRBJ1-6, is EPEVTQTPSHQVTQMGQEVILRCVPISNHLYFYWYRQILGQKVEFLVSFYNNEISEKSEIFDDQFSVERPDGSNFTLKIRSTKLEDSAMYFCANSELGSSRPPNSPLHFGNGTRLTVT.

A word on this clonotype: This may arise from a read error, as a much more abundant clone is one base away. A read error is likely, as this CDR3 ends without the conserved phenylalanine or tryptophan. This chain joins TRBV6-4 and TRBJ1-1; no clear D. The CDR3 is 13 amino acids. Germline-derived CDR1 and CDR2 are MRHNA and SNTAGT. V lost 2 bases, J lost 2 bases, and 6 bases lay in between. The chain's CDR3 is CASSDEDNTEAFL. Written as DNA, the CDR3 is TGTGCCAGCAGTGACGAGGATAACACTGAAGCTTTCCTT.

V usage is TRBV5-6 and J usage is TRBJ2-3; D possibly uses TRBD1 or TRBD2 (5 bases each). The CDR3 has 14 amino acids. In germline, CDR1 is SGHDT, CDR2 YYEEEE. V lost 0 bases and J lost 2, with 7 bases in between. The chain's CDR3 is CASSLVGATDTQYF. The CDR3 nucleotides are TGTGCCAGCAGCTTGGTCGGGGCCACAGATACGCAGTATTTT.

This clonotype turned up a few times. The CDR3 bases are TGCGCCAGCAGCCAAGATCAGGAGGGGGCGTCTGGGGCCAACGTCCTGACTTTC. It yields the protein CASSQDQEGASGANVLTF. The V call is TRBV4-1, the J call TRBJ2-6, with D possibly matching TRBD1 (7 bases). V dropped 0 bases and J dropped 1 base, with 13 bases sitting between them. This CDR3 has 18 amino acids. Germline-derived CDR1 and CDR2 are MGHRA and YSYEKL.

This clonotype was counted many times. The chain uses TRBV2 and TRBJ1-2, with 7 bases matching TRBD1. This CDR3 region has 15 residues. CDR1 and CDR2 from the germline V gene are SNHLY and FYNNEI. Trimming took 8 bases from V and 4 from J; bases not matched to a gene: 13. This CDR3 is CASYLEGQARYGYTF. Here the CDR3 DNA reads TGTGCCAGCTACTTGGAAGGACAGGCTCGCTATGGCTACACCTTC.

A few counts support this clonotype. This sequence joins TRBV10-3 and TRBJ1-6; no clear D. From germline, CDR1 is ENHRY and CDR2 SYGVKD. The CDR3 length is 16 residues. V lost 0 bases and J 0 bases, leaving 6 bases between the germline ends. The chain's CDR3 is CAISESTASYNSPLHF. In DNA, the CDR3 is TGTGCCATCAGTGAGTCGACGGCCTCCTATAATTCACCCCTCCACTTT.